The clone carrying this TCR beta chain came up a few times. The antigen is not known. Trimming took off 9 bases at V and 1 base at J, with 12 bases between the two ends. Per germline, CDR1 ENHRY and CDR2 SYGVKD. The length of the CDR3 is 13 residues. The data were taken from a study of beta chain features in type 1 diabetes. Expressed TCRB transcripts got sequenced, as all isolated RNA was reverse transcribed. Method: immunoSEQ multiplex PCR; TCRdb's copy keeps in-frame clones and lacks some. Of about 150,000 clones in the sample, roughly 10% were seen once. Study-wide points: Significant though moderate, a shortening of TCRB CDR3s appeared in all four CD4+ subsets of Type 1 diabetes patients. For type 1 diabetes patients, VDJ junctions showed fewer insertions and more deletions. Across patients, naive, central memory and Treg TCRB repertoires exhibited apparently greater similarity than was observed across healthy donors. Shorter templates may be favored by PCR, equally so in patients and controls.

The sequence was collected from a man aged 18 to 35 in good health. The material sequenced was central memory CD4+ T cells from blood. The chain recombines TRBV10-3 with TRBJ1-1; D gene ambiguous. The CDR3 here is CAICGPSNTEAFF. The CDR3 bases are TGTGCCATTTGCGGACCCTCGAACACTGAAGCTTTCTTT.